The next 3 T cell receptor beta chains were all read from a single sample in a study of sequential checkpoint blockade in melanoma. TCRdb's copy holds only in-frame clones and misses some; the assay was immunoSEQ multiplex PCR. The sample has tens of thousands of clones, approximately 85% seen once. Treatment given: randomized to nivolumab then ipilimumab (arm A) or the reverse (arm B). Specimen: CD8+ T cells sorted from blood (inferred from file names), collected from a patient given nivolumab and ipilimumab in sequence. The receptors were gathered from a human donor with melanoma.

This chain connects TRBV27 to TRBJ2-1; 9 bases line up with TRBD2. From germline, CDR1 is MNHEY and CDR2 SMNVEV (reference sequence). Trimming cost V 4 bases and J 4 bases; bases outside gene matches: 26. The CDR3 sequence is 22 residues long. CDR3 residues: CASSSSGTSYTVFNSGYNEQFF. The CDR3 DNA reads as TGTGCCAGCAGTTCCTCCGGGACTAGCTATACGGTCTTTAATTCGGGGTACAATGAGCAGTTCTTC.

The rearrangement uses TRBV7-5 and TRBJ2-7; the D segment call TRBD1 is taken from the table without a DNA check. TRBV7-5 is flagged as a pseudogene. This CDR3 is built from 19 residues. CDR3 bases: TGTGCCAGAAGCTCAGGGACAGGGTGGTCAAAGGGACTAGGCGGGAAGCAGTACTTC. This translates into CARSSGTGWSKGLGGKQYF.

J is TRBJ2-5 and V is TRBV27, with D perhaps TRBD2 (6 bases). The tail of the sequence fits TRBJ2-7 better, so the J call may be wrong. The CDR3 spans 13 residues. Germline-derived CDR1 and CDR2 are MNHEY and SMNVEV (reference sequence). The CDR3 sequence: CASSPGLLYEQYF. CDR3 DNA: TGTGCCAGCAGTCCGGGACTCCTCTACGAGCAGTACTTC.